This T cell receptor beta chain was found in a study of blood T cell repertoires in COVID-19. TCRdb's copy holds only in-frame clones and misses some; the assay was immunoSEQ multiplex PCR. Of more than 200,000 clones listed, around 90% are singletons. All recovered Cohort 3 donors got two negative PCRs, got clearance, or saw symptom resolution. Germline V gene sequence: CDR1 LGHNA, CDR2 YSLEER. The trim removed 0 bases at V and 4 bases at J, leaving 5 bases unmatched. CDR3 length: 16 amino acids. The TCR sequence derives from a man aged 30 to 45 who had recovered from COVID-19. The specimen sequenced was PBMCs or T cells enriched from blood (not recorded which). The chain recombines TRBV4-3 with TRBJ1-2, with TRBD1 matching 10 bases. The CDR3, as DNA: TGCGCCAGCAGCCAAGATCGAGGGACAGGGGTCTATGGCTACACCTTC. Residues: CASSQDRGTGVYGYTF.